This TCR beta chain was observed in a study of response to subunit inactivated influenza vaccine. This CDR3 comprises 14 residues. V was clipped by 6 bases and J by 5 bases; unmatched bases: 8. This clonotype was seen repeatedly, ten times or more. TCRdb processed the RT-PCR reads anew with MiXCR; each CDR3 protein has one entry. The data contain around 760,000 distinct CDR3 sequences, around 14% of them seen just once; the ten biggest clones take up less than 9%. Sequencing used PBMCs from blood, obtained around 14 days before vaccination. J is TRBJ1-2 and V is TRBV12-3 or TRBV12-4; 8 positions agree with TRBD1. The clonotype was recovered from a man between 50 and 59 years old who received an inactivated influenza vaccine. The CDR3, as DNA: TGTGCCAGCAGGCTCGGACAGGGAAGTTATGGCTACACCTTC. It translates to CASRLGQGSYGYTF.